Detailed here is one TCR beta chain. This entry is derived from a study of blood T cell repertoires in COVID-19. Across the study: Researchers got acute and convalescent COVID-19 samples from the United States, Italy and Spain. PBMCs, B-cell-depleted T cells, or T cells were the source of the cDNA or gDNA that made up the material.

The CDR3 has 16 amino acids. The repertoire was sequenced with immunoSEQ multiplex PCR; TCRdb's copy has only in-frame clones and lacks some. The sample shows approximately 130,000 clones, approximately 86% of them seen only once. Sequencing used PBMCs or T cells enriched from blood (not recorded which). The sequence came from a woman aged 50 to 60 who had recovered from COVID-19. J is TRBJ1-5 and V is TRBV21-1. TRBV21-1 is an annotated pseudogene. CDR3 amino acids: CASPKTAGGGNQPQHF. The CDR3 bases are TGTGCCAGCCCCAAAACGGCCGGGGGAGGCAATCAGCCCCAGCATTTT.